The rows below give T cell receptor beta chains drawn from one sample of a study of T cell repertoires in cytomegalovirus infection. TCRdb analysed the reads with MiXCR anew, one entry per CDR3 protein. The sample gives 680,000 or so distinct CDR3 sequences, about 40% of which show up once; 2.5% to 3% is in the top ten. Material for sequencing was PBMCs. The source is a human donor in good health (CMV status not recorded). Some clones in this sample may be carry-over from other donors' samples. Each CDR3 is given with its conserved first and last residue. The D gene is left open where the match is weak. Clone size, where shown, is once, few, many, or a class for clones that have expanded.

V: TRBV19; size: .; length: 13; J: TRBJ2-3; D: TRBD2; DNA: TGTGCCACCTCTAGCGGGAGTACAGATACGCAGTATTTT; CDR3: CATSSGSTDTQYF
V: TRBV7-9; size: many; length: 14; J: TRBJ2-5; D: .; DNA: TGTGCCAGCAGCTCAACCGACGGGCAAGAGACCCAGTACTTC; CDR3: CASSSTDGQETQYF
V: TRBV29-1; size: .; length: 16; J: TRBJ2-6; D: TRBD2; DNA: TGCAGCGTTGATGCTAGCGGGAGTAGTGGGGCCAACGTCCTGACTTTC; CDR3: CSVDASGSSGANVLTF
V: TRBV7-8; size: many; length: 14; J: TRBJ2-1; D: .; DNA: TGTGCCAGCAGTGACCGCGGGCGCAGTAATGAGCAGTTCTTC; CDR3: CASSDRGRSNEQFF
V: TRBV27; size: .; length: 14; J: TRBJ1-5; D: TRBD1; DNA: TGTGCCAGCAGTGTGACAGGGATCAATCAGCCCCAGCATTTT; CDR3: CASSVTGINQPQHF
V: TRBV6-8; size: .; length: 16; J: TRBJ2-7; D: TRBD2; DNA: TGTGCCAGCAGACAATACAGGACTAGCGGGGACTACGAGAAGTACTTC; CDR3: CASRQYRTSGDYEKYF
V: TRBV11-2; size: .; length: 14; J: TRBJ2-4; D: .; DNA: TGTGCCAGCAGCCCCGCCCGGGGCAAAAACATTCAGTACTTC; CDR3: CASSPARGKNIQYF
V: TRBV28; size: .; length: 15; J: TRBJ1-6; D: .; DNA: TGTGCCAGCATTTCGGAAGGCCAGGGTCATTCACCCCTCCACTTT; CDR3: CASISEGQGHSPLHF
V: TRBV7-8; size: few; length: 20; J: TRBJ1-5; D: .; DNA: TGTGCCAGCAGCTTAGCGCGAACTTTCAGGGACGCTCCCTCAAATCAGCCCCAGCATTTT; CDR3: CASSLARTFRDAPSNQPQHF
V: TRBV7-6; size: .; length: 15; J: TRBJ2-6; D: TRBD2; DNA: TGTGCCAGCAGCCCCGGGAGGGGGGGGGCCAACGTCCTGACTTTC; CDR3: CASSPGRGGANVLTF
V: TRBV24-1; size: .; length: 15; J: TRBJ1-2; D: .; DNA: TGTGCCACCAGTGACCGGGGCCCCCGGGGCTATGGCTACACCTTC; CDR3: CATSDRGPRGYGYTF
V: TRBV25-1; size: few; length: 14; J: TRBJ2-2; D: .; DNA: TGTGCCAGCAGTGTGGCAGGCAACACCGGGGAGCTGTTTTTT; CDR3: CASSVAGNTGELFF
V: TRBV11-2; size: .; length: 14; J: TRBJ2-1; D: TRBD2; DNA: TGTGCCAGCAGCTCTAGCGGGGGGGTTATTGAGCAGTTCTTC; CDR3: CASSSSGGVIEQFF
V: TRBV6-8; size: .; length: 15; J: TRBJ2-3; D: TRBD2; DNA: TGTGCCCGCAGGCTAACAGCGGGGGGCAGAGATACGCAGTATTTT; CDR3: CARRLTAGGRDTQYF
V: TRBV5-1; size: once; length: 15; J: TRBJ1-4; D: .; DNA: TGCGCCAGCAGCTTGGAGGGCAGCCTTAATGAAAAACTGTTTTTT; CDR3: CASSLEGSLNEKLFF
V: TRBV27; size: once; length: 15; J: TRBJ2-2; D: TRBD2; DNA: TGTGCCAGCAGTTTATCCGGATGGGAGGGCGGGGAGCTGTTTTTT; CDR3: CASSLSGWEGGELFF
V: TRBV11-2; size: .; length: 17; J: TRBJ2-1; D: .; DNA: TGTGCCAGCAGCTTAACTCTGGCCCCTAGCTCCTACAATGAGCAGTTCTTC; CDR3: CASSLTLAPSSYNEQFF
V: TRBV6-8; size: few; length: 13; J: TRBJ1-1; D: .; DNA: TGTGCCAGCGGAGTGGGGGAAGCATCTGAAGCTTTCTTT; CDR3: CASGVGEASEAFF
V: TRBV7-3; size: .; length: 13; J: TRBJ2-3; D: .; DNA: TGTGCCAGCAGCTTTGATTCATCAGATACGCAGTATTTT; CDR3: CASSFDSSDTQYF
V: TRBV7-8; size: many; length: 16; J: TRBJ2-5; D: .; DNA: TGTGCCAGCAGCTTAGCCGGGACTCTCTTTAAAGAGACCCAGTACTTC; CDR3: CASSLAGTLFKETQYF